The next 10 T cell receptor beta chains were all read from a single sample in a study of spatial heterogeneity in lung cancer. Regarding time point: blood at routine non-recurrence follow-up after resection. MiXCR, run by TCRdb on the 5' RACE reads, gives a single entry per CDR3 protein. Counted here are fewer than 25,000 distinct CDR3 sequences, over 7.5% occurring once; the ten biggest clones make up less than 25%. The input for sequencing was PBMCs, taken at follow-up. The origin of the receptors is a male donor with early-stage non-small cell lung cancer.

This chain connects TRBV29-1 to TRBJ2-1; D is perhaps TRBD2 (6 bases). Trimming removed 3 bases from V and 3 bases from J, with 18 bases in between. Germline CDR1 reads SQVTM; CDR2 reads ANQGSEA. CDR3 length equals 16 residues. The CDR3 spells CSVESVGRGFYNEQFF. The CDR3 DNA reads as TGCAGCGTTGAGTCCGTCGGGCGGGGATTCTACAATGAGCAGTTCTTC.

Only a few counts were recorded for this clonotype. The chain recombines TRBV4-1 with TRBJ1-1; TRBD1 might be the D (5 bases). The CDR3 is 15 amino acids. Trimming pared 2 bases from V and 0 bases from J, leaving 10 bases between. Germline values: CDR1 MGHRA, CDR2 YSYEKL. CDR3 nucleotide sequence: TGCGCCAGCAGCCAAAGGGGATACATGAACACTGAAGCTTTCTTT. This encodes CASSQRGYMNTEAFF.

The CDR3 is CASSQETQYF. In nucleotides, the CDR3 is TGTGCCAGCAGCCAAGAGACCCAGTACTTC. The chain links TRBV2 to TRBJ2-5; no reliable D call. Germline values: CDR1 SNHLY, CDR2 FYNNEI. The CDR3 length is 10 residues. V dropped 6 bases and J dropped 1 base, with 0 bases sitting between them.

The chain recombines TRBV2 with TRBJ1-1; 7 bases align to TRBD1. V shed 5 bases and J 3 bases; nucleotides not matched to a gene: 9. From germline, CDR1 is SNHLY and CDR2 FYNNEI. The CDR3 runs 15 residues. DNA for the CDR3: TGTGCCAGCAGTCTAGGACAGGCCGGGGACACTGAAGCTTTCTTT. This translates into CASSLGQAGDTEAFF.

This clonotype was recorded many times. The V call is TRBV7-2, the J call TRBJ2-7, with TRBD1 identical over 10 bases. Germline assignment: CDR1 SGHTA and CDR2 FQGNSA. Losses at the gene ends were 6 bases for V and 2 bases for J; bases not matched to a gene: 4. This CDR3 is 14 amino acids long. CDR3 in DNA: TGTGCCAGCAGGGGACAGGGGAACGCCTACGAGCAGTACTTC. This sequence encodes CASRGQGNAYEQYF.

The chain uses TRBV7-8 and TRBJ1-5; D ambiguous. Between the trimmed V and J ends, which lost 1 base and 5 bases, there was a span of 9 bases. CDR3 length equals 14 residues. The germline CDR1 and CDR2 sequences are SGHVS and FQNEAQ. This CDR3 is CASSLEWDYQPQHF. In DNA form, the CDR3 reads TGTGCCAGCAGCTTAGAGTGGGATTATCAGCCCCAGCATTTT. Full variable domain (missing parts from reference TRBV7-8 and TRBJ1-5): GAGVSQSPRYKVAKRGQDVALRCDPISGHVSLFWYQQALGQGPEFLTYFQNEAQLDKSGLPSDRFFAERPEGSVSTLKIQRTQQEDSAVYLCASSLEWDYQPQHFGDGTRLSIL.

This clonotype was counted ten times or more. The rearrangement joins TRBV7-6 to TRBJ2-3, with 13 bases that match TRBD2. Germline V gene lookup returns CDR1 SGHVS and CDR2 FNYEAQ. The junction had 2 bases not matched to a gene; V was cut back by 1 base and J by 4 bases. The CDR3 spans 16 residues. CDR3 loop: CASSLGTSGGADTQYF. The CDR3 DNA sequence: TGTGCCAGCAGCTTAGGTACTAGCGGGGGGGCAGATACGCAGTATTTT. The whole variable domain, remainder taken from reference TRBV7-6 and TRBJ2-3, is GAGVSQSPRYKVTKRGQDVALRCDPISGHVSLYWYRQALGQGPEFLTYFNYEAQQDKSGLPNDRFSAERPEGSISTLTIQRTEQRDSAMYRCASSLGTSGGADTQYFGPGTRLTVL.

This clonotype has just a few counts. V gene TRBV12-3 or TRBV12-4 combines with J gene TRBJ1-6, with unresolved D. V was pared by 1 base and J by 8 bases, with 6 bases between. The length of the CDR3 is 13 residues. In nucleotides, the CDR3 is TGTGCCAGCAGTTTAGGAGTAGATTCACCCCTCCACTTT. It yields the protein CASSLGVDSPLHF.

The sample holds many counts of this clonotype. The gene calls are TRBV4-3 and TRBJ1-1; no clear D gene. The CDR3 has 12 amino acids. Trimming stripped 8 bases from V and 3 bases from J, with 10 bases between. Per germline, CDR1 LGHNA and CDR2 YSLEER. The CDR3 protein is CASGRRDTEAFF. The CDR3 DNA sequence: TGCGCCAGCGGGAGAAGAGACACTGAAGCTTTCTTT.

J is TRBJ2-7 and V is TRBV6-5; 7 bases align to TRBD2. The V segment lost 6 bases and the J segment 11 bases; nucleotides outside the gene matches: 7. Germline CDR1 MNHEY, CDR2 SVGAGI. The CDR3 is made up of 11 amino acids. This CDR3 is CASRSAGREYF. As DNA, the CDR3 is TGTGCCAGCAGGTCCGCAGGGAGGGAGTACTTC.